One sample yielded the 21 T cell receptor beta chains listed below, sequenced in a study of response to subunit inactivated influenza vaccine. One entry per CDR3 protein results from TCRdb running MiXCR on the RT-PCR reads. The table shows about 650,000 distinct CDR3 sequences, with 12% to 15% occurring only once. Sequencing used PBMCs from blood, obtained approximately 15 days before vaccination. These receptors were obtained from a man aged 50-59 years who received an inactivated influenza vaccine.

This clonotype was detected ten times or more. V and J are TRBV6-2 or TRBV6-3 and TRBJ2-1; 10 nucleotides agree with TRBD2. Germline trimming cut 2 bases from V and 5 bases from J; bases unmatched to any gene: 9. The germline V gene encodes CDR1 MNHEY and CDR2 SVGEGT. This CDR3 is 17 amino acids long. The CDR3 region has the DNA TGTGCCAGCAGTTACCAGGGTAGCGGGAGGTCCAACAATGAGCAGTTCTTC. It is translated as CASSYQGSGRSNNEQFF.

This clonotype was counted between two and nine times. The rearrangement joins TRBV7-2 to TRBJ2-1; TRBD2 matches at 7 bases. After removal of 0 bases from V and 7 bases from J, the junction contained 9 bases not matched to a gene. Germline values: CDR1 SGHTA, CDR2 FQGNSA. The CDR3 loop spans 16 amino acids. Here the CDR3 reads CASSLAFGGGRNEQFF. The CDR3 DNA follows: TGTGCCAGCAGCTTAGCGTTTGGGGGGGGAAGAAATGAGCAGTTCTTC.

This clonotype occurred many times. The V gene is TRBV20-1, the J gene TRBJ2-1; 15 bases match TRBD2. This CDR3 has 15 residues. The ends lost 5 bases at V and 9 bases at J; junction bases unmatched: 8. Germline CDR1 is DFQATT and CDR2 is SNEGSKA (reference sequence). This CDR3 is CSAYSGLAGGTEQFF. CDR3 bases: TGCAGTGCTTACTCCGGACTAGCGGGGGGGACTGAGCAGTTCTTC.

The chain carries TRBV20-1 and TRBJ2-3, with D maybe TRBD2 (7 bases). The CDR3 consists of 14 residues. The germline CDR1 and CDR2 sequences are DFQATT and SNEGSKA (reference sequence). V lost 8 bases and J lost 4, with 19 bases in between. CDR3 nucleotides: TGCAGTCCCCGAGGGGGGGGGCGCCCAGATACGCAGTATTTT. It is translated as CSPRGGGRPDTQYF.

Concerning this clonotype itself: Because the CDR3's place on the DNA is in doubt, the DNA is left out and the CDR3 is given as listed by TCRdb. This chain's CDR3 is CASSFVPAGKNIQYF. This rearrangement joins TRBV28 to TRBJ2-4. CDR1 is MDHEN, CDR2 SYDVKM, per germline. The CDR3 adds up to 15 amino acids, both ends counted.

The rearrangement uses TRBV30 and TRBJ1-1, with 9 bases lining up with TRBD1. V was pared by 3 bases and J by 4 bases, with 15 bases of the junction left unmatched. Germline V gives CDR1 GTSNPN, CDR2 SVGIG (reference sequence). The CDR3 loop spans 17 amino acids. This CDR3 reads CAWRAPGQGTGGTEAFF. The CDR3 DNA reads TGTGCCTGGAGGGCCCCCGGACAGGGGACGGGGGGCACTGAAGCTTTCTTT.

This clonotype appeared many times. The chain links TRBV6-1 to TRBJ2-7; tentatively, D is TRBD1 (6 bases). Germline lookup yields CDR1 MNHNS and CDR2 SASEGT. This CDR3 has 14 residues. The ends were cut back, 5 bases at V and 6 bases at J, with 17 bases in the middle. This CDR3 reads CASSLSLQGVEQYF. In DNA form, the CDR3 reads TGTGCCAGCAGTCTCAGTTTACAGGGAGTCGAGCAGTACTTC.

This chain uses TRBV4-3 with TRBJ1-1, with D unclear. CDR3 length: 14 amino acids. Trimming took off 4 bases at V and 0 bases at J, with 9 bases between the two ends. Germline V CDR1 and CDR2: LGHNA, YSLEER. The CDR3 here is CASSRSFMNTEAFF. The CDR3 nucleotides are TGCGCCAGCAGCCGCTCGTTCATGAACACTGAAGCTTTCTTT.

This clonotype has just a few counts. The CDR3 DNA reads TGTGCCAGCAGCTTAGCGGGCAGCCATGGGCAGTTCTTC. It is translated as CASSLAGSHGQFF. V and J are TRBV7-9 and TRBJ2-1; D not resolved. CDR3 size: 13 residues. Per germline, CDR1 SEHNR and CDR2 FQNEAQ (reference sequence). The V end was cut by 0 bases, the J end by 12 bases, with 12 bases between.

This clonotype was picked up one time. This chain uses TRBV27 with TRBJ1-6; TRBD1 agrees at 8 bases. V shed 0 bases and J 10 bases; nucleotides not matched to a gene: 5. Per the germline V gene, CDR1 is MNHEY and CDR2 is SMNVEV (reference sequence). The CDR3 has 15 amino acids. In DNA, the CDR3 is TGTGCCAGCAGTTTATCGGGAGCAGGGGGCTCACCCCTCCACTTT. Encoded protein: CASSLSGAGGSPLHF.

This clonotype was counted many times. The CDR3 sequence: CATSRDQIGQNTEAFF. CDR3 coding DNA: TGTGCCACCAGCAGAGATCAAATAGGGCAGAACACTGAAGCTTTCTTT. The chain has TRBV15 and TRBJ1-1; no definite D call. CDR1 and CDR2 from the germline V gene are LNHNV and YYDKDF (reference sequence). Deletions cut 0 bases from V and 1 base from J, with 12 bases between. The CDR3 spans 16 residues.

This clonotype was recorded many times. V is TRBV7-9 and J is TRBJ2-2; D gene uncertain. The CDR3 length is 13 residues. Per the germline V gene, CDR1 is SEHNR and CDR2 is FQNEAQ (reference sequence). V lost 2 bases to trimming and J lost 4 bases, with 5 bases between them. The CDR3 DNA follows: TGTGCCAGCAGCTTACTGATCACCGGGGAGCTGTTTTTT. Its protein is CASSLLITGELFF.

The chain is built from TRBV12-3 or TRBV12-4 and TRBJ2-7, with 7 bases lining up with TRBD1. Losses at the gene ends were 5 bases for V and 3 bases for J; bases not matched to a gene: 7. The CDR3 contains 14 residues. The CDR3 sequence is CASSRQGDGYEQYF. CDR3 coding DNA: TGTGCCAGCAGTCGACAGGGTGATGGCTACGAGCAGTACTTC.

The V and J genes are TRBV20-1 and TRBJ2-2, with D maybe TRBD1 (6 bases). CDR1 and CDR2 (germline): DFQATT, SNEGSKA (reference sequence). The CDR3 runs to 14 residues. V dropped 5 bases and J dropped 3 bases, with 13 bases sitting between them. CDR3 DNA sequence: TGCAGTGCTCCGACAGGTCCGGACACCGGGGAGCTGTTTTTT. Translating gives CSAPTGPDTGELFF.

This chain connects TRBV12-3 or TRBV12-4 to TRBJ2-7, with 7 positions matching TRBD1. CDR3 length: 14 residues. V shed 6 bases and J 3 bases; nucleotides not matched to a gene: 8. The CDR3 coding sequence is TGTGCCAGCAGCCCCTTAACAGGGGACTACGAGCAGTACTTC. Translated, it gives CASSPLTGDYEQYF.

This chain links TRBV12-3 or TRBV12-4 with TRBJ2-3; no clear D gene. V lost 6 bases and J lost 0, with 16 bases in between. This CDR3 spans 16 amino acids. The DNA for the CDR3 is TGTGCCAGCAGCAACACCGGGCTACCTAGCACAGATACGCAGTATTTT. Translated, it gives CASSNTGLPSTDTQYF.

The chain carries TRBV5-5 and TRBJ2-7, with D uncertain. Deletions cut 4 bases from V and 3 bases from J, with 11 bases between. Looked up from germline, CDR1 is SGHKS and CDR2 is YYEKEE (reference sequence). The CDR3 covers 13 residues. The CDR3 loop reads CASSLPGNYEQYF. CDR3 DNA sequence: TGTGCCAGCAGCCTCCCAGGCAACTACGAGCAGTACTTC.

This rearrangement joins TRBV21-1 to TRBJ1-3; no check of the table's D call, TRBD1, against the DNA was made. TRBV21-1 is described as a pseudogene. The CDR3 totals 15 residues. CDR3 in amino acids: CASQGQGSSGNTIYF. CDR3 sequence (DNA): TGTGCCAGCCAGGGACAGGGGAGTTCGGGAAACACCATATATTTT.

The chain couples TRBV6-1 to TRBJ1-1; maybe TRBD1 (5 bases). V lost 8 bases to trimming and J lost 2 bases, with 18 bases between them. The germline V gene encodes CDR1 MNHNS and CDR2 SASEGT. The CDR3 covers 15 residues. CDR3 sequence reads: CASRRGTSQNTEAFF. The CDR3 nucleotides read TGTGCCAGCCGAAGAGGGACCTCCCAAAACACTGAAGCTTTCTTT.

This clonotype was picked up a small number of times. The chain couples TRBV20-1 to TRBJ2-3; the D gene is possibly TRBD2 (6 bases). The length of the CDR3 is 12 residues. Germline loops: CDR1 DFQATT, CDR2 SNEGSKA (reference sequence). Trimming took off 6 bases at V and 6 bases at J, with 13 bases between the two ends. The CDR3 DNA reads TGCAGTGCGGAAACCCGGGGGGATACGCAGTATTTT. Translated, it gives CSAETRGDTQYF.

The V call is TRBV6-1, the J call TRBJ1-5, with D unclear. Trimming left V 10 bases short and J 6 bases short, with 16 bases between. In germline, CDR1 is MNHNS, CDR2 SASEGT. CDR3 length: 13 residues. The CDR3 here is CATLKEIRQPQHF. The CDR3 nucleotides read TGTGCCACCTTGAAAGAGATCCGTCAGCCCCAGCATTTT.